One sample yielded the 10 T cell receptor beta chains listed below, sequenced in a study of T cell repertoires in cytomegalovirus infection. A single record per CDR3 protein comes from TCRdb applying MiXCR to the reads. The table includes 160,000 or so distinct CDR3 sequences, around 20% detected once. The sequencing input was PBMCs. These receptors all come from a human donor in good health (CMV status not recorded). Some clones in this sample may be carry-over from other donors' samples.

The V and J genes are TRBV14 and TRBJ1-1, with D perhaps TRBD1 (6 bases). The length of the CDR3 is 16 residues. The V gene's germline CDR1 is SGHDN and CDR2 FVKESK. V lost 0 bases and J lost 1, with 12 bases in between. Here the CDR3 DNA reads TGTGCCAGCAGCCAAGATCGAATAGGGGGGAACACTGAAGCTTTCTTT. It encodes CASSQDRIGGNTEAFF.

Comments on this clonotype: A much larger clone lies one base from this, so it may be a read error. The chain couples TRBV7-2 to TRBJ2-3; 11 bases match TRBD2. There are 15 residues in the CDR3. Per the germline V gene, CDR1 is SGHTA and CDR2 is FQGNSA. With 6 bases clipped from V and 6 bases from J, the junction kept 8 bases outside the gene matches. This CDR3 is CTSRASGGPPDTQYF. Here the CDR3 DNA reads TGTACCAGCAGAGCTAGCGGGGGGCCTCCGGATACGCAGTATTTT.

The genes are TRBV19 and TRBJ1-3, with no clear D. The CDR3 runs to 11 residues. The germline CDR1 and CDR2 sequences are LNHDA and SQIVND (reference sequence). The V and J ends lost 6 bases and 10 bases respectively, with 10 bases between them. The DNA for the CDR3 is TGTGCCAGTAGCAACGGACCAACCATATATTTT. As protein: CASSNGPTIYF.

A word on this clonotype: Its ends do not fully match the called genes, so a read error is possible. The chain has TRBV4-1 and TRBJ1-2; no clear D gene. Germline V gene sequence: CDR1 MGHRA, CDR2 YSYEKL. There are 16 residues in the CDR3. CDR3: CASSQDNAGPNYGYTF. Written as DNA, the CDR3 is TGTGCCAGCAGCCAAGATAATGCAGGTCCTAACTATGGCTACACCTTC.

The chain employs TRBV5-6 and TRBJ2-7; TRBD1 matches at 9 bases. Trimming took 0 bases from V and 1 from J; bases not matched to a gene: 8. Germline V gene sequence: CDR1 SGHDT, CDR2 YYEEEE. This CDR3 has 17 residues. The chain's CDR3 is CASSLEGQGIGSYEQYF. DNA for the CDR3: TGTGCCAGCAGCTTGGAAGGACAGGGGATTGGGTCCTACGAGCAGTACTTC.

This clonotype was seen a handful of times. The junction and the germline gene differ at one end; a read error may be behind it. This chain links TRBV7-7 with TRBJ2-2, with D perhaps matching TRBD1 (6 bases). CDR3 length: 15 amino acids. CDR1 is SSHAT, CDR2 FNYEAQ, per germline (reference sequence). DNA for the CDR3: TGTGCTAGCAGCCCAGCAAGGGGGACCACCGGGGAGCTGTTTTTT. Amino acids: CASSPARGTTGELFF.

This clonotype was seen a few times. V is TRBV12-3 or TRBV12-4 and J is TRBJ1-6; D is possibly TRBD1 (6 bases). The CDR3 contains 14 residues. V gave up 5 bases and J gave up 8 bases, with 13 bases separating them. CDR3: CASSPQGGHSPLHF. CDR3 in DNA: TGTGCCAGCAGTCCACAAGGGGGGCATTCACCCCTCCACTTT.

This chain uses TRBV2 with TRBJ2-3; 8 nucleotides align to TRBD1. The CDR3 sequence is 14 residues long. Germline CDR1 SNHLY, CDR2 FYNNEI. The V and J ends lost 7 bases and 0 bases, in that order; junction bases with no gene match: 3. The CDR3 sequence: CASNSGGSTDTQYF. CDR3 coding DNA: TGTGCCAGCAACTCAGGGGGCAGCACAGATACGCAGTATTTT.

There are many counts of this clonotype. The rearrangement joins TRBV7-6 to TRBJ2-3; 9 bases are a match to TRBD2. Trimming cost V 3 bases and J 6 bases; bases outside gene matches: 13. This CDR3 is 17 amino acids long. Germline CDR1 is SGHVS and CDR2 is FNYEAQ. The CDR3 region is CASSLQRGDFRGDTQYF. DNA for the CDR3: TGTGCCAGCAGCTTGCAGCGGGGGGACTTTCGTGGGGATACGCAGTATTTT.

This chain uses TRBV28 with TRBJ1-5; no definite D call. The length of the CDR3 is 14 residues. V lost 6 bases, J lost 1 base, and 10 bases lay in between. Germline V gene sequence: CDR1 MDHEN, CDR2 SYDVKM. The CDR3 is CASSQQNSNQPQHF. The CDR3 DNA reads TGTGCCAGCAGCCAACAGAACAGCAATCAGCCCCAGCATTTT.